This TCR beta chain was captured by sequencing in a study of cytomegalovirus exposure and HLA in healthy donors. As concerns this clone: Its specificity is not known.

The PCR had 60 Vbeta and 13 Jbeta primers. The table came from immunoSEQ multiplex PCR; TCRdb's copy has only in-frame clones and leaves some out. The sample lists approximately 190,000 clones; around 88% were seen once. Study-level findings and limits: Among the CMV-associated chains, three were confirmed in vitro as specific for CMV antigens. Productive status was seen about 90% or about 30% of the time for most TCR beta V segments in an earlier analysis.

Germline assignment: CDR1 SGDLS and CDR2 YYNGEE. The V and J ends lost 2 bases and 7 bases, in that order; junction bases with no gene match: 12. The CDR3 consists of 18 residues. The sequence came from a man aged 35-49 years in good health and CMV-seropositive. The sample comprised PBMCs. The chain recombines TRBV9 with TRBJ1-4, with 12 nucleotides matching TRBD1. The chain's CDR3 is CASSVSSRDRGLSEKLFF. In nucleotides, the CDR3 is TGTGCCAGCAGCGTCTCGAGTCGGGACAGGGGGCTTAGTGAAAAACTGTTTTTT.